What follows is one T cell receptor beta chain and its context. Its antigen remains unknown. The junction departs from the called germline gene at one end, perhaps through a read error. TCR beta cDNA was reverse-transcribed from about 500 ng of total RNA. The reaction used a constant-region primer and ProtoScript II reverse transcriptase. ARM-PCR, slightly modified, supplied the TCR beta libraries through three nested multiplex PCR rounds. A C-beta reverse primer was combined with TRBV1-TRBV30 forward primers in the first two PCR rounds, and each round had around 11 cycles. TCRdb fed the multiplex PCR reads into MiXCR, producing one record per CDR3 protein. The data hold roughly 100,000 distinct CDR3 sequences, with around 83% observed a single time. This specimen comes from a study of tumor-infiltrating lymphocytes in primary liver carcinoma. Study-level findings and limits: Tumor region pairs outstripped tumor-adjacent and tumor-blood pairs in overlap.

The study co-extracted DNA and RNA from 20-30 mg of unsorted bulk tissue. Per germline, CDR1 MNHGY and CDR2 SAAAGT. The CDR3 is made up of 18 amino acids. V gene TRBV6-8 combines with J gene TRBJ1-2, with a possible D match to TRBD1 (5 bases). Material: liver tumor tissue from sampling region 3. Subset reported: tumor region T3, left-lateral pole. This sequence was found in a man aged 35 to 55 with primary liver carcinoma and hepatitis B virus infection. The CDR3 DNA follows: TGTACCAGCAGTTACCCGGCGAGTGCGTACAGGACGAACTATGGCTACACCTTC. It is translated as CTSSYPASAYRTNYGYTF.